The 8 T cell receptor beta chains listed next were all sequenced from one sample in a study of CD8 T cells in Susac syndrome. The RNA, about 0.45 to 1 ug, was put through reverse transcription using random hexamers. In TCRdb, the immunoSEQ multiplex PCR reads were re-called with MiXCR into one record per CDR3 protein. The repertoire holds some 170,000 distinct CDR3 sequences, just under 95% seen once, with approximately 0.1% in the top ten. Sequencing used CD4+ T cells from PBMCs. Receptors were obtained from a human donor in good health.

In its sample, this clonotype was seen once. The V call is TRBV9, the J call TRBJ1-2; 9 bases match TRBD1. V shed 0 bases, J shed 0 bases, and the junction held 6 bases outside the gene matches. The CDR3 is made up of 17 amino acids. Germline V gene lookup returns CDR1 SGDLS and CDR2 YYNGEE. The CDR3 loop is CASSVGDRVLANYGYTF. The CDR3 DNA reads TGTGCCAGCAGCGTAGGGGACAGGGTCTTAGCTAACTATGGCTACACCTTC.

The rearrangement links TRBV29-1 to TRBJ2-4; weak D call: TRBD1 (5 bases). CDR3 length: 13 amino acids. Germline CDR1 is SQVTM and CDR2 is ANQGSEA. V shed 3 bases and J shed 5 bases, with 11 bases lying between them. In DNA form, the CDR3 reads TGCAGCGTTGACCTGGGGCCTGAAAACATTCAGTACTTC. This encodes CSVDLGPENIQYF. The full variable domain, completed using reference TRBV29-1 and TRBJ2-4, is SAVISQKPSRDICQRGTSLTIQCQVDSQVTMMFWYRQQPGQSLTLIATANQGSEATYESGFVIDKFPISRPNLTFSTLTVSNMSPEDSSIYLCSVDLGPENIQYFGAGTRLSVL.

The chain employs TRBV29-1 and TRBJ1-2; perhaps TRBD1 as D (5 bases). Germline-derived CDR1 and CDR2 are SQVTM and ANQGSEA. This CDR3 is 13 amino acids long. Trimming stripped 8 bases from V and 4 bases from J, with 17 bases between. Written as DNA, the CDR3 is TGCAGCTCCGCGGGGGGGGAAGGCTATGGCTACACCTTC. This translates into CSSAGGEGYGYTF.

A single count supports this clonotype. V is TRBV20-1 and J is TRBJ1-5, with a weak D call TRBD1 (5 bases). Germline values: CDR1 DFQATT, CDR2 SNEGSKA (reference sequence). Trimming left V 5 bases short and J 1 base short, with 12 bases between. This CDR3 contains 14 residues. CDR3 residues: CSAGRGGSNQPQHF. CDR3 nucleotides: TGCAGTGCTGGGCGGGGGGGAAGCAATCAGCCCCAGCATTTT.

The chain has TRBV25-1 and TRBJ2-1; D might be TRBD2 (5 bases). V dropped 1 base and J dropped 1 base, with 11 bases sitting between them. This CDR3 contains 16 residues. The germline CDR1 and CDR2 sequences are MGHDK and SYGVNS. Here the CDR3 DNA reads TGTGCCAGCAGTGAATGGGAGCGCGGATCCTACAATGAGCAGTTCTTC. It codes for CASSEWERGSYNEQFF. Based on the CDR3 plus reference TRBV25-1 and TRBJ2-1, the full variable domain is EADIYQTPRYLVIGTGKKITLECSQTMGHDKMYWYQQDPGMELHLIHYSYGVNSTEKGDLSSESTVSRIRTEHFPLTLESARPSHTSQYLCASSEWERGSYNEQFFGPGTRLTVL.

The gene calls are TRBV29-1 and TRBJ2-7; D unclear. Germline V CDR1 and CDR2: SQVTM, ANQGSEA. This CDR3 spans 17 amino acids. Trimming removed 5 bases from V and 0 bases from J, with 23 bases in between. CDR3 DNA sequence: TGCAGCGTTTCCAGTTTGACCTACCTAACGTCCTCCTACGAGCAGTACTTC. This gives the protein CSVSSLTYLTSSYEQYF.

V gene TRBV6-5 combines with J gene TRBJ2-7, with 8 bases fitting TRBD1. The CDR3 totals 13 residues. The V gene's germline CDR1 is MNHEY and CDR2 SVGAGI. J was trimmed by 12 bases and V by 2 bases; bases with no gene match: 9. The CDR3 nucleotides read TGTGCCAGCAGTTACGGGGCAGGGGGCAAACGGTACTTC. The encoded protein is CASSYGAGGKRYF.

V is TRBV7-2 and J is TRBJ2-7; 8 nucleotides agree with TRBD2. Germline trimming cut 1 base from V and 3 bases from J; bases unmatched to any gene: 5. This CDR3 contains 15 residues. CDR1 SGHTA and CDR2 FQGNSA come from the germline V gene. The CDR3: CASSLVSGRVYEQYF. CDR3 DNA: TGTGCCAGCAGCTTAGTGAGCGGGAGAGTCTACGAGCAGTACTTC. Supplemented by reference TRBV7-2 and TRBJ2-7, the full variable domain reads GAGVSQSPSNKVTEKGKDVELRCDPISGHTALYWYRQSLGQGLEFLIYFQGNSAPDKSGLPSDRFSAERTGGSVSTLTIQRTQQEDSAVYLCASSLVSGRVYEQYFGPGTRLTVT.